This TCR beta chain was recovered during a study of radiotherapy plus CTLA-4 blockade in lung cancer. This CDR3 has 16 residues. In germline, CDR1 is SGHRS, CDR2 YFSETQ. V lost 4 bases and J lost 2; bases outside the gene matches: 5. The data were produced by immunoSEQ multiplex PCR, yet TCRdb's version contains in-frame clones alone and is incomplete. The sample shows approximately 47,000 clones, 82% of them seen only once. Sequencing was performed on peripheral blood, taken from a patient treated with radiotherapy plus ipilimumab. V gene TRBV5-1 combines with J gene TRBJ2-3; 12 nucleotides match TRBD2. This clonotype originated in a human donor with non-small cell lung cancer who had stable disease on radiotherapy plus ipilimumab. CDR3 bases: TGCGCCAGCAGCCACGGGACTAGCGGGCCCACAGATACGCAGTATTTT. Translating gives CASSHGTSGPTDTQYF.